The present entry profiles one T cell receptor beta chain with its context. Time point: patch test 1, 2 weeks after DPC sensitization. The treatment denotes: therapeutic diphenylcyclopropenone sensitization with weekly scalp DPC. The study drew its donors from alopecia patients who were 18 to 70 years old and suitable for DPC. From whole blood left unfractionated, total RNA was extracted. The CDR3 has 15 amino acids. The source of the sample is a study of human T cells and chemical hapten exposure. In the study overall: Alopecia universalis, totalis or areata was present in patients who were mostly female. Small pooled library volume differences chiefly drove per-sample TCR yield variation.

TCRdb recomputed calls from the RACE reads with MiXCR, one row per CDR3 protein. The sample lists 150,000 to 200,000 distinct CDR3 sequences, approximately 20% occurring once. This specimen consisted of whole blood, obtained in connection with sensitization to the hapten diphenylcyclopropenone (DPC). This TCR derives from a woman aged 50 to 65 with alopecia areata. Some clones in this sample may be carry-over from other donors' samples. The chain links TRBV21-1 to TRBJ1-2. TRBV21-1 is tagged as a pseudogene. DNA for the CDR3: TGTGCCAGCAGCGAAGGCACCTACCTTAACTATGGCTACACCTTC. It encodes CASSEGTYLNYGYTF.